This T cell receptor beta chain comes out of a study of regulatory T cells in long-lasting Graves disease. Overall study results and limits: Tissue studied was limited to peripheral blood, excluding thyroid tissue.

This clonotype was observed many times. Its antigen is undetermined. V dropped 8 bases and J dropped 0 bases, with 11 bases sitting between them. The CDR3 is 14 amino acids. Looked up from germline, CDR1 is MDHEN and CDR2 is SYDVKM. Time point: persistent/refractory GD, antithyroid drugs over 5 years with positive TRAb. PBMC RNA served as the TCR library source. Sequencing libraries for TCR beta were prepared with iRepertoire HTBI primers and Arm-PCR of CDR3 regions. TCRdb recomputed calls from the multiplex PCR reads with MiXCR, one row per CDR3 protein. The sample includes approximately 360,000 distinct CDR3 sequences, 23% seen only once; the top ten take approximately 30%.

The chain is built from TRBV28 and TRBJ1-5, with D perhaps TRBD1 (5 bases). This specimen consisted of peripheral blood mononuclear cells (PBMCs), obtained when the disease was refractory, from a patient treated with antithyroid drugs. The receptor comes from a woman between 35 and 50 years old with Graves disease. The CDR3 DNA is TGTGCCAGCCGACAGCAATATAGCAATCAGCCCCAGCATTTT. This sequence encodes CASRQQYSNQPQHF.